This passage covers 27 T cell receptor beta chains from one sample sequenced in a study of blood T cell repertoires in COVID-19. Assay: immunoSEQ multiplex PCR; the TCRdb copy retains only in-frame clones and omits some. The sample carries around 95,000 clones, 90% recorded once. Sequenced material: peripheral blood. The receptor source for this set is a man aged 50-60 years with acute or convalescent COVID-19.

The chain couples TRBV19 to TRBJ1-5; tentatively, D is TRBD1 (6 bases). This CDR3 is built from 13 residues. The ends were cut back, 10 bases at V and 4 bases at J, with 14 bases in the middle. Germline CDR1 reads LNHDA; CDR2 reads SQIVND (reference sequence). The CDR3 nucleotides are TGTGCCACCACAGACAGGACAAATCAGCCCCAGCATTTT. Its protein product is CATTDRTNQPQHF. Together with reference TRBV19 and TRBJ1-5, the CDR3 gives the full variable domain: DGGITQSPKYLFRKEGQNVTLSCEQNLNHDAMYWYRQDPGQGLRLIYYSQIVNDFQKGDIAEGYSVSREKKESFPLTVTSAQKNPTAFYLCATTDRTNQPQHFGDGTRLSIL.

The chain employs TRBV20-1 and TRBJ2-1; 13 bases align to TRBD2. The trim removed 4 bases at V and 7 bases at J, leaving 13 bases unmatched. The CDR3 extends over 17 amino acids. Germline V gene sequence: CDR1 DFQATT, CDR2 SNEGSKA (reference sequence). The CDR3 region is CSANDDVTSGRRNEQFF. The CDR3 DNA reads TGCAGTGCTAATGACGATGTGACTAGCGGGAGGAGGAATGAGCAGTTCTTC.

This chain links TRBV12-3 or TRBV12-4 with TRBJ1-5, with 7 bases fitting TRBD1. V dropped 5 bases and J dropped 8; count of bases not matched to a gene: 6. The CDR3 has 13 residues. CDR3 in DNA: TGTGCCAGCAGTGTGGGACAGCGCGAGCCCCAGCATTTT. Translation: CASSVGQREPQHF.

The genes are TRBV6-2 or TRBV6-3 and TRBJ2-7, with 12 nucleotides matching TRBD2. Germline values: CDR1 MNHEY, CDR2 SVGEGT. The CDR3 length is 17 residues. Trimming took 2 bases from V and 3 from J; bases not matched to a gene: 8. CDR3 amino acids: CASSYRNRLAGDYEQYF. CDR3 DNA: TGTGCCAGCAGTTACAGAAACCGACTAGCGGGAGACTACGAGCAGTACTTC.

The chain uses TRBV21-1 and TRBJ1-1; the table names TRBD1, a call not compared with the DNA. TRBV21-1 constitutes a pseudogene. The CDR3 has 17 residues. In DNA form, the CDR3 reads TGTGCCAGCAGCGGGGGGGACAGGCGAGATATGAACACTGAAGCTTTCTTT. Translating gives CASSGGDRRDMNTEAFF.

The chain recombines TRBV18 with TRBJ2-5, with 8 bases that match TRBD2. Germline V lookup: CDR1 KGHSH, CDR2 LQKENI. V shed 2 bases and J 1 base; nucleotides not matched to a gene: 6. The CDR3 runs 16 residues. CDR3: CASSPSSGSFQETQYF. DNA of the CDR3: TGTGCCAGCTCACCATCCAGCGGGAGTTTCCAAGAGACCCAGTACTTC.

The chain is built from TRBV11-3 and TRBJ2-7; 8 bases match TRBD2. CDR1 SGHNT and CDR2 YENEEA come from the germline V gene. The CDR3 has 16 amino acids. Losses at the gene ends were 1 base for V and 1 base for J; bases not matched to a gene: 6. Here the CDR3 reads CASSLAGGTFSYEQYF. The CDR3 coding sequence is TGTGCCAGCAGCTTAGCGGGAGGGACCTTTTCCTACGAGCAGTACTTC.

This clone was detected once. This rearrangement joins TRBV2 to TRBJ2-1; 8 bases are shared with TRBD2. J gave up 8 bases and V 3 bases, and 6 bases lay outside the gene matches. The CDR3 loop spans 14 amino acids. Germline CDR1 and CDR2: SNHLY and FYNNEI. The DNA for the CDR3 is TGTGCCAGCAGTGACCGTAGCGGGACGGATGAGCAGTTCTTC. Amino acids: CASSDRSGTDEQFF.

The chain employs TRBV13 and TRBJ1-2; D possibly corresponds to TRBD1 (6 bases). Germline CDR1 PRHDT, CDR2 FYEKMQ (reference sequence). With 4 bases removed from V and 0 bases from J, the gap between germline ends came to 21 bases. This CDR3 contains 18 residues. The CDR3 region has the DNA TGTGCCAGCAGCTCGACCGAAAACGGGACACATGCTAACTATGGCTACACCTTC. It is translated as CASSSTENGTHANYGYTF.

A single count supports this clone. The rearrangement links TRBV27 to TRBJ1-5; no firm D call. Germline CDR1 and CDR2: MNHEY and SMNVEV (reference sequence). The CDR3 has 17 amino acids. V lost 3 bases and J 0 bases, leaving 15 bases between the germline ends. The CDR3 region is CASSFISFGVSNQPQHF. The CDR3 bases are TGTGCCAGCAGTTTCATCAGTTTCGGAGTTAGCAATCAGCCCCAGCATTTT.

This chain connects TRBV19 to TRBJ2-2; 7 positions agree with TRBD2. After removal of 6 bases from V and 3 bases from J, the junction contained 4 bases not matched to a gene. The germline V gene encodes CDR1 LNHDA and CDR2 SQIVND (reference sequence). This CDR3 has 14 residues. The CDR3 DNA sequence: TGTGCCAGTAGGCGGGAGTGGGACACCGGGGAGCTGTTTTTT. This sequence encodes CASRREWDTGELFF.

The chain recombines TRBV4-2 with TRBJ2-1; 11 bases are shared with TRBD2. Germline CDR1 LGHNA, CDR2 YNFKEQ. CDR3 length equals 14 residues. The J segment lost 6 bases and the V segment lost 5 bases, leaving 3 bases of the junction unmatched. Here the CDR3 DNA reads TGTGCCAGCAGCGAAGGGACTAGCGGCAATGAGCAGTTCTTC. Translating it yields CASSEGTSGNEQFF.

The chain's CDR3 is CASSLGLAGEREQYF. DNA of the CDR3: TGTGCCAGCAGCCTGGGACTAGCGGGAGAACGGGAGCAGTACTTC. This chain joins TRBV5-4 and TRBJ2-7, with 14 nucleotides matching TRBD2. Trimming at V came to 4 bases and at J to 7 bases, leaving 7 bases not matched to a gene. CDR1 SGHNT and CDR2 YYREEE come from the germline V gene (reference sequence). CDR3 size: 15 residues.

The CDR3 spells CASSSFLYRGNEQFF. For the CDR3, the DNA is TGTGCCAGCAGCTCCTTCCTGTACAGGGGCAATGAGCAGTTCTTC. The V call is TRBV7-6, the J call TRBJ2-1, with 7 bases lining up with TRBD1. This CDR3 is built from 15 residues. V shed 4 bases and J 6 bases; nucleotides not matched to a gene: 9. CDR1 SGHVS and CDR2 FNYEAQ come from the germline V gene.

V is TRBV19 and J is TRBJ2-1; 11 bases fit TRBD2. The length of the CDR3 is 17 residues. The germline V gene has CDR1 LNHDA and CDR2 SQIVND (reference sequence). Trimming removed 7 bases from V and 8 bases from J; junction bases left unmatched: 16. The CDR3 sequence is CASTVSGRVGTRDEQFF. CDR3 coding DNA: TGTGCCAGTACGGTTAGCGGGAGGGTAGGGACTCGCGATGAGCAGTTCTTC. Full variable domain (remainder filled in from reference TRBV19 and TRBJ2-1): DGGITQSPKYLFRKEGQNVTLSCEQNLNHDAMYWYRQDPGQGLRLIYYSQIVNDFQKGDIAEGYSVSREKKESFPLTVTSAQKNPTAFYLCASTVSGRVGTRDEQFFGPGTRLTVL.

V is TRBV19 and J is TRBJ1-5; TRBD1 might be the D (6 bases). Trimming stripped 2 bases from V and 6 bases from J, with 14 bases between. Germline-derived CDR1 and CDR2 are LNHDA and SQIVND (reference sequence). CDR3 size: 15 residues. The CDR3 bases are TGTGCCAGTAGTATAAACTTTCAGGGGATTCAGCCCCAGCATTTT. It yields the protein CASSINFQGIQPQHF.

The rearrangement uses TRBV18 and TRBJ1-2; D unclear. There are 14 residues in the CDR3. Trimming took off 3 bases at V and 6 bases at J, with 14 bases between the two ends. The germline V gene has CDR1 KGHSH and CDR2 LQKENI. CDR3 loop: CASSPEEGIHGYTF. CDR3 coding DNA: TGTGCCAGCTCACCTGAGGAGGGTATCCATGGCTACACCTTC.

This clone was detected only once. The CDR3 here is CASSQDWGAGVQETQYF. The CDR3 DNA reads as TGCGCCAGCAGCCAAGATTGGGGCGCGGGAGTACAAGAGACCCAGTACTTC. The genes are TRBV4-3 and TRBJ2-5; 7 positions match TRBD2. The V gene end was trimmed by 0 bases and the J gene end by 2 bases; junction bases not matched to a gene: 9. The CDR3 sequence is 17 residues long. Germline CDR1 reads LGHNA; CDR2 reads YSLEER.

A remark on this clone: Mismatch with germline at one junction end may stem from a read error. This chain uses TRBV30 with TRBJ2-1; the match to TRBD2 covers 14 bases. Germline V gene data show CDR1 as GTSNPN and CDR2 as SVGIG (reference sequence). The CDR3 runs to 15 residues. The CDR3 coding sequence is TGTGCCTGGAGTGTTGGGACTAGCGGGAGAGTGGCGAGAATCTTC. It specifies CAWSVGTSGRVARIF.

The rearrangement joins TRBV9 to TRBJ2-2, with 10 bases matching TRBD2. This CDR3 has 16 residues. The germline CDR1 and CDR2 sequences are SGDLS and YYNGEE. The V gene end was trimmed by 4 bases and the J gene end by 6 bases; junction bases not matched to a gene: 9. In DNA form, the CDR3 reads TGTGCCAGCAGCCCCATGAGCGGGAGGGCCTCCGGGGAGCTGTTTTTT. Amino acid sequence: CASSPMSGRASGELFF.

This chain connects TRBV18 to TRBJ2-5, with TRBD1 matching 8 bases. Germline values: CDR1 KGHSH, CDR2 LQKENI. The CDR3 covers 15 residues. Trimming cost V 5 bases and J 8 bases; bases outside gene matches: 13. As DNA, the CDR3 is TGTGCCAGCTCAGACAGACAGGGGCACATGTATACCCAGTACTTC. Amino acids: CASSDRQGHMYTQYF. The whole variable domain, filled in from reference TRBV18 and TRBJ2-5, reads NAGVMQNPRHLVRRRGQEARLRCSPMKGHSHVYWYRQLPEEGLKFMVYLQKENIIDESGMPKERFSAEFPKEGPSILRIQQVVRGDSAAYFCASSDRQGHMYTQYFGPGTRLLVL.

The J gene is TRBJ2-1, the V gene TRBV6-4, with 8 positions matching TRBD2. V trimming: 5 bases; J trimming: 4 bases; junction bases outside the gene matches: 1. Germline CDR1 MRHNA, CDR2 SNTAGT. This CDR3 is 13 amino acids long. CDR3 sequence (DNA): TGTGCCAGCAGTCGGGAGGGTTACAATGAGCAGTTCTTC. It translates to CASSREGYNEQFF.

The chain recombines TRBV12-3 or TRBV12-4 with TRBJ2-7; 8 bases agree with TRBD2. The ends lost 11 bases at V and 6 bases at J; junction bases unmatched: 12. This CDR3 spans 13 amino acids. CDR3 sequence (DNA): TGTGCCTCTGGCGGGGGGCCCCATCGCGAGCAGTACTTC. Translation gives CASGGGPHREQYF.

In regard to this clone: One end of the junction is discordant with germline, which a read error may explain. J is TRBJ1-2 and V is TRBV5-1, with TRBD1 matching 12 bases. This CDR3 contains 13 residues. Germline assignment: CDR1 SGHRS and CDR2 YFSETQ. The CDR3 sequence is CASSSLGQGARFF. In nucleotides, the CDR3 is TGCGCCAGCAGCTCCCTGGGACAGGGGGCTCGCTTCTTC. Together with reference TRBV5-1 and TRBJ1-2, the CDR3 gives the full variable domain: KAGVTQTPRYLIKTRGQQVTLSCSPISGHRSVSWYQQTPGQGLQFLFEYFSETQRNKGNFPGRFSGRQFSNSRSEMNVSTLELGDSALYLCASSSLGQGARFFGSGTRLTVV.

The table lists this clone with a few counts. The genes are TRBV4-1 and TRBJ1-1; tentatively, D is TRBD1 (6 bases). Germline V gene lookup returns CDR1 MGHRA and CDR2 YSYEKL. V shed 1 base and J shed 5 bases, with 17 bases lying between them. The CDR3 spans 16 residues. CDR3 sequence: CASSQVTGGVGTEAFF. In nucleotides, the CDR3 is TGCGCCAGCAGCCAAGTTACGGGGGGCGTGGGGACTGAAGCTTTCTTT.

V is TRBV5-1 and J is TRBJ1-3; 10 nucleotides line up with TRBD1. The CDR3 is made up of 16 amino acids. CDR1 is SGHRS, CDR2 YFSETQ, per germline. V shed 5 bases and J 2 bases; nucleotides not matched to a gene: 7. The CDR3 nucleotides read TGCGCCAGCAGTCGGGGAGGACAGGGGGCTGGAAACACCATATATTTT. Its protein product is CASSRGGQGAGNTIYF.

The chain couples TRBV6-1 to TRBJ2-5, with 11 bases aligning to TRBD1. Germline V CDR1 and CDR2: MNHNS, SASEGT. Germline trimming cut 0 bases from V and 6 bases from J; bases unmatched to any gene: 6. The CDR3 runs to 16 residues. The CDR3 coding sequence is TGTGCCAGCAGTGAAGCGGGACAGGGGGGAGGTCAGACCCAGTACTTC. The encoded protein is CASSEAGQGGGQTQYF.